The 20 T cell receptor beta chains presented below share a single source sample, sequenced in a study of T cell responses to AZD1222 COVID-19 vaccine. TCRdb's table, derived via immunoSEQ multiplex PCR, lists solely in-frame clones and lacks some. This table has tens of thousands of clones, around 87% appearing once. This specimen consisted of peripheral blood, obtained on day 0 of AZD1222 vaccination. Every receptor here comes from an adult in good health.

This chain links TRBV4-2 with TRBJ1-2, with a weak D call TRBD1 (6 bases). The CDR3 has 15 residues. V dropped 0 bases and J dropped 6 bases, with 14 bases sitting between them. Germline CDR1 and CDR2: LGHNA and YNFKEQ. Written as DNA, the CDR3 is TGTGCCAGCAGCCAAGAAGGCGCCGCAGGGGATGGCTACACCTTC. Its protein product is CASSQEGAAGDGYTF.

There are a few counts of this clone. CDR3 sequence reads: CAKQVDLNTGELFF. CDR3 bases: TGTGCCAAACAGGTCGACTTGAACACCGGGGAGCTGTTTTTT. The chain combines TRBV5-4 with TRBJ2-2; TRBD1 might be the D (5 bases). CDR3 size: 14 residues. Germline V gene sequence: CDR1 SGHNT, CDR2 YYREEE (reference sequence). The V and J ends lost 9 bases and 1 base respectively, with 13 bases between them.

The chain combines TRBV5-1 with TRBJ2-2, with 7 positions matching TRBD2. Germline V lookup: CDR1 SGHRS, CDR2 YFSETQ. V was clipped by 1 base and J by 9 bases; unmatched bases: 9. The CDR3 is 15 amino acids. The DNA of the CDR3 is TGCGCCAGCAGCTTGAGTACGGGGGGAACCAGGGAGCTGTTTTTT. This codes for CASSLSTGGTRELFF.

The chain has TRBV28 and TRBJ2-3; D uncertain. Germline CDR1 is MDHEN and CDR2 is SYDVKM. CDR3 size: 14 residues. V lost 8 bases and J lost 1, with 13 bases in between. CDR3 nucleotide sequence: TGTGCCAGCGGCACCTTCTGGGGCACAGATACGCAGTATTTT. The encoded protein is CASGTFWGTDTQYF.

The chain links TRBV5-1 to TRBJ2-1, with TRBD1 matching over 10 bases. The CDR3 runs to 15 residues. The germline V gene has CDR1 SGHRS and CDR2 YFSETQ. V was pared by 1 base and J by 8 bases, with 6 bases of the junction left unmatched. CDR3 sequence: CASSLQGQGGYEQFF. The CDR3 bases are TGCGCCAGCAGCTTGCAAGGACAGGGGGGGTATGAGCAGTTCTTC. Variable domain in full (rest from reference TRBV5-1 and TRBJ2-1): KAGVTQTPRYLIKTRGQQVTLSCSPISGHRSVSWYQQTPGQGLQFLFEYFSETQRNKGNFPGRFSGRQFSNSRSEMNVSTLELGDSALYLCASSLQGQGGYEQFFGPGTRLTVL.

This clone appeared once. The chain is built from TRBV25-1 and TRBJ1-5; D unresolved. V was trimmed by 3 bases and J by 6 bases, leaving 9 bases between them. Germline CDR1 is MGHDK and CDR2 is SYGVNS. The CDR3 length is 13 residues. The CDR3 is CASSDGWGQPQHF. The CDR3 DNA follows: TGTGCCAGCAGTGACGGATGGGGTCAGCCCCAGCATTTT.

The CDR3 bases are TGTGCCAGCAGTAGGGGACAGGGGGCGCGGGGCTACACCTTC. It codes for CASSRGQGARGYTF. This sequence joins TRBV6-5 and TRBJ1-2, with TRBD1 identical over 12 bases. The CDR3 is 14 amino acids. Germline V gene data show CDR1 as MNHEY and CDR2 as SVGAGI. The trim removed 5 bases at V and 8 bases at J, leaving 6 bases unmatched.

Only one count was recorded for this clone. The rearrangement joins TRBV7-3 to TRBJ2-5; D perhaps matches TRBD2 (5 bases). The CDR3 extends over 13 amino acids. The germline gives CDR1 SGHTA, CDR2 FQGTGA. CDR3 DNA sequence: TGTGTAACACCAAGGACTGGTGGGGAGACCCAGTACTTC. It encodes CVTPRTGGETQYF.

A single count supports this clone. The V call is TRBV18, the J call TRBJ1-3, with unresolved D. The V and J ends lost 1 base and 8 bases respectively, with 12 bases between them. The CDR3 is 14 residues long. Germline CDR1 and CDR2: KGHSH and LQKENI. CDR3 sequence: CASSPRGNADTIYF. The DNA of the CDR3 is TGTGCCAGCTCACCACGAGGGAATGCGGACACCATATATTTT.

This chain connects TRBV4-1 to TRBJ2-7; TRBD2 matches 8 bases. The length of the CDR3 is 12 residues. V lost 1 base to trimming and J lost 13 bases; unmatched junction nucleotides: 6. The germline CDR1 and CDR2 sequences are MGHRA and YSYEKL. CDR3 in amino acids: CASSQAGGFPYF. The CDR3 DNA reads TGCGCCAGCAGCCAAGCGGGGGGGTTCCCCTACTTC.

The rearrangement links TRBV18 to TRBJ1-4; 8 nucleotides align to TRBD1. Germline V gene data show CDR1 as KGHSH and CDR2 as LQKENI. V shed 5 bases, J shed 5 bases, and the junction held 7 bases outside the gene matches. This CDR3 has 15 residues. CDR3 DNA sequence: TGTGCCAGCTCAGGGAAGGACAGGGAGAATGAAAAACTGTTTTTT. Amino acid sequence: CASSGKDRENEKLFF.

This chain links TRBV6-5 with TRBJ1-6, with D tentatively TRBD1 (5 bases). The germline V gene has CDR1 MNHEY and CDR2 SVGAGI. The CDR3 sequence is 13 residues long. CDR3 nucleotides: TGTGGGGGCGGGGGGATCTTTAATTCACCCCTCCACTTT. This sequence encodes CGGGGIFNSPLHF.

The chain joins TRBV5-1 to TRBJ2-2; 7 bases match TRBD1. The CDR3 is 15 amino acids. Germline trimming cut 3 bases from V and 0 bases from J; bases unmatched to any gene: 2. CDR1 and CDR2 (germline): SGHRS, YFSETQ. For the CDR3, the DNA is TGCGCCAGCAGCTGGACAGGAGCGAACACCGGGGAGCTGTTTTTT. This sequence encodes CASSWTGANTGELFF.

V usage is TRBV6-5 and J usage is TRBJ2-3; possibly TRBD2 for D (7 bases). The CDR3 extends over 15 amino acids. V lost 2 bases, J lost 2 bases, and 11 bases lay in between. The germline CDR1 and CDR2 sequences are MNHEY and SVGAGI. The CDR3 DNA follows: TGTGCCAGCAGTTACCGCGGGGGCTCCACAGATACGCAGTATTTT. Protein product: CASSYRGGSTDTQYF.

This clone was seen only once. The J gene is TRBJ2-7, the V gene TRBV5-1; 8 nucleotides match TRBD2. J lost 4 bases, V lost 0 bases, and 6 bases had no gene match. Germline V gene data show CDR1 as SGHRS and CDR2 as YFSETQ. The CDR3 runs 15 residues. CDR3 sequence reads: CASSLALSGGYEQYF. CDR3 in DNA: TGCGCCAGCAGCTTGGCTCTCAGCGGGGGTTACGAGCAGTACTTC.

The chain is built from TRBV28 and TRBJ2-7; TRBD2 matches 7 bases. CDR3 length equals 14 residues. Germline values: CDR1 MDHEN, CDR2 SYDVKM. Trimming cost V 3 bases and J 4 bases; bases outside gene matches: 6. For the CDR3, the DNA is TGTGCCAGCAGTTTGATGCGGGGGACTTACGAGCAGTACTTC. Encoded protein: CASSLMRGTYEQYF. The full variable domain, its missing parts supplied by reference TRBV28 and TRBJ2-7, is DVKVTQSSRYLVKRTGEKVFLECVQDMDHENMFWYRQDPGLGLRLIYFSYDVKMKEKGDIPEGYSVSREKKERFSLILESASTNQTSMYLCASSLMRGTYEQYFGPGTRLTVT.

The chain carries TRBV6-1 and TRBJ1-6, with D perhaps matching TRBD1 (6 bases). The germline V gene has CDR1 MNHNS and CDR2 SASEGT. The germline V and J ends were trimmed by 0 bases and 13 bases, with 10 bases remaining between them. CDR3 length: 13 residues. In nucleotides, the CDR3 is TGTGCCAGCAGTGAAGCAGGGGGGAGGCCCCTCCACTTT. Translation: CASSEAGGRPLHF.

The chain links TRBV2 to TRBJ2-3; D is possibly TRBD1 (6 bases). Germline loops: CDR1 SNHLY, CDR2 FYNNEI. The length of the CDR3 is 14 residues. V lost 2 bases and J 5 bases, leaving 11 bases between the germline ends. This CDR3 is CASSEQGIGDTQYF. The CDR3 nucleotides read TGTGCCAGCAGTGAACAGGGGATCGGAGATACGCAGTATTTT.

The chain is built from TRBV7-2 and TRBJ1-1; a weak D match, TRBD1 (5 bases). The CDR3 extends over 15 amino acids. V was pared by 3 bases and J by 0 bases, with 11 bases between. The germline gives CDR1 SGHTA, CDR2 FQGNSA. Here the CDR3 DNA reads TGTGCCAGCAGCTTGTCTGGGGGGTTGAACACTGAAGCTTTCTTT. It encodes CASSLSGGLNTEAFF.

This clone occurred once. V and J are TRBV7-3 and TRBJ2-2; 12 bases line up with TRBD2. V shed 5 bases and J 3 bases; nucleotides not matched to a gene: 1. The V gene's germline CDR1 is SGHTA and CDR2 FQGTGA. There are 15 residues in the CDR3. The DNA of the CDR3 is TGTGCCAGCAGCCGGACTAGCGGGGACACCGGGGAGCTGTTTTTT. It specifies CASSRTSGDTGELFF.